This record concerns one T cell receptor (beta chain) sequence. It was on ten immunoSEQ deep assay plates that unsorted PBMC DNA was sequenced. Original analysis: Junction-only immunoSEQ sequences carried no quality scores, so filtering differed. TCRdb's table, derived via immunoSEQ multiplex PCR, lists solely in-frame clones and lacks some. Clone size and V and J calls were adopted from that table, with D and trimming inferred from the DNA. The profile shows about 520,000 clones, approximately 84% of them singletons. The V end was cut by 3 bases, the J end by 9 bases, with 14 bases between. The CDR3 runs 14 residues. From germline, CDR1 is LNHDA and CDR2 SQIVND (reference sequence). This record comes from a study of shared clonotypes between healthy human individuals.

Sequenced input: PBMCs. This TCR was recovered from a woman aged 40 to 50 in good health. Some clones in this sample may be carry-over from other donors' samples. The chain recombines TRBV19 with TRBJ2-2, with D possibly TRBD2 on 5 matching bases. The CDR3: CASSISLRVRELFF. The CDR3 DNA sequence: TGTGCCAGTAGTATTTCATTGCGGGTCAGGGAGCTGTTTTTT.